The rows below give T cell receptor beta chains drawn from one sample of a study of cytomegalovirus exposure and HLA in healthy donors. Assay used: immunoSEQ multiplex PCR; TCRdb lists only in-frame clones, some missing. The sample consists of some 240,000 clones, roughly 80% of them appearing once. Sequenced: PBMCs. The source is a male donor in good health and CMV-seronegative. Both conserved end residues are part of each CDR3. A D gene is named only where the DNA matches it firmly. Expanded clones get a size class; other rows say once, few or many, or leave the size out.

V gene,J gene,D gene,clone size,CDR3 protein,CDR3 DNA
TRBV7-9,TRBJ2-7,.,few,CASSLFPGDSYEQYF,TGTGCCAGCAGCTTATTTCCAGGGGACTCCTACGAGCAGTACTTC
TRBV19,TRBJ2-1,TRBD2,.,CASSPKSRAGSYNEQFF,TGTGCCAGTAGCCCCAAGAGTCGAGCGGGATCCTACAATGAGCAGTTCTTC
TRBV10-1,TRBJ2-1,TRBD2,.,CASSEGQGGRGAYNEQFF,TGCGCCAGCAGTGAAGGTCAAGGCGGGAGAGGCGCCTACAATGAGCAGTTCTTC
TRBV15,TRBJ2-7,.,once,CATSRGATTGYYEQYF,TGTGCCACCAGCAGAGGGGCTACGACAGGCTACTACGAGCAGTACTTC
TRBV19,TRBJ2-7,TRBD2,.,CASSMDWGGLDEQYF,TGTGCCAGTAGTATGGATTGGGGGGGACTGGACGAGCAGTACTTC
TRBV25-1,TRBJ2-7,.,.,CASSDWGESPYEQYF,TGTGCCAGCAGTGACTGGGGGGAATCTCCCTACGAGCAGTACTTC
TRBV27,TRBJ1-2,TRBD1,.,CASSLSRGGRTGSYGYTF,TGTGCCAGCAGTTTATCCCGAGGGGGCCGGACAGGTAGCTATGGCTACACCTTC
TRBV7-9,TRBJ2-5,.,.,CASSFRRAETQYF,TGTGCCAGCAGCTTTCGCAGGGCGGAGACCCAGTACTTC
TRBV19,TRBJ1-1,.,.,CASSTREGITTEAFF,TGTGCCAGTAGTACTCGGGAGGGGATTACTACTGAAGCTTTCTTT
TRBV6-5,TRBJ1-2,TRBD1,once,CASRGTGVGGYTF,TGTGCCAGCAGGGGGACAGGGGTGGGTGGCTACACCTTC
TRBV19,TRBJ1-5,TRBD1,.,CASSLRDRGFVPQHF,TGTGCCAGTAGTCTCCGGGACAGGGGTTTCGTGCCCCAGCATTTT
TRBV6-6,TRBJ1-1,.,few,CASRVTGHMNTEAFF,TGTGCCAGCAGGGTTACAGGGCACATGAACACTGAAGCTTTCTTT
TRBV6-6,TRBJ1-2,.,few,CASSGGGLYGYTF,TGTGCCAGCAGCGGCGGGGGGCTCTATGGCTACACCTTC
TRBV27,TRBJ1-1,.,.,CASSLRAQIPGTEAFF,TGTGCCAGCAGTTTAAGAGCACAGATACCAGGCACTGAAGCTTTCTTT
TRBV2,TRBJ2-1,.,once,CASRLTHLVF,TGTGCCAGCAGGCTAACCCACCTCGTCTTC
TRBV11-2,TRBJ2-7,.,.,CARPGPQGSGEQYF,TGTGCCAGGCCAGGACCCCAGGGTTCCGGCGAGCAGTACTTC
TRBV29-1,TRBJ2-2,TRBD1,.,CSVGQGITGELFF,TGCAGCGTAGGACAGGGAATTACCGGGGAGCTGTTTTTT
TRBV19,TRBJ1-5,.,few,CASSIGTGNQPQHF,TGTGCCAGTAGTATAGGGACAGGCAATCAGCCCCAGCATTTT
TRBV7-7,TRBJ2-3,TRBD2,.,CASSVLAGAGSDTQYF,TGTGCCAGCAGCGTACTAGCGGGAGCGGGCTCAGATACGCAGTATTTT
TRBV5-1,TRBJ2-1,.,.,CASSLSGGTSYNEQFF,TGCGCCAGCAGCTTGTCGGGCGGGACCTCCTACAATGAGCAGTTCTTC
TRBV7-8,TRBJ2-3,.,.,CATGEVVRDTQYF,TGTGCCACCGGGGAAGTAGTGAGGGATACGCAGTATTTT
TRBV28,TRBJ2-7,TRBD2,.,CASSLLGGTSGRAVYEQYF,TGTGCCAGCAGTTTATTAGGGGGGACTAGCGGGAGGGCTGTCTACGAGCAGTACTTC
TRBV18,TRBJ2-5,.,.,CASSLKEGETQYF,TGTGCCAGCTCGCTTAAGGAGGGAGAGACCCAGTACTTC
TRBV7-9,TRBJ2-5,TRBD2,.,CASRASGANQETQYF,TGTGCCAGCAGGGCTAGCGGGGCCAACCAAGAGACCCAGTACTTC
TRBV7-8,TRBJ1-2,.,few,CASSSQRLVDLPPGYTF,TGTGCCAGCAGCTCCCAACGCCTAGTAGACCTCCCTCCTGGCTACACCTTC
TRBV7-8,TRBJ2-3,.,.,CASSKSGATDTQYF,TGTGCCAGCAGCAAGAGCGGAGCCACAGATACGCAGTATTTT
TRBV5-4,TRBJ1-6,.,.,CASSWGLGGKNSPLHF,TGTGCCAGCAGCTGGGGGCTTGGGGGCAAGAATTCACCCCTCCACTTT
TRBV5-1,TRBJ1-4,TRBD1,.,CASSLDRGTTNEKLFF,TGCGCCAGCAGCCTGGACAGGGGTACAACTAATGAAAAACTGTTTTTT
TRBV4-1,TRBJ2-7,.,.,CASSQAYEQYF,TGCGCCAGCAGCCAAGCATACGAGCAGTACTTC
TRBV6-1,TRBJ2-1,.,.,CASSQGSAYNEQFF,TGTGCCAGCAGCCAGGGGTCCGCCTACAATGAGCAGTTCTTC
TRBV7-8,TRBJ1-3,.,once,CASSPRPRQEKNTIYF,TGTGCCAGCAGCCCCCGCCCCCGACAGGAAAAAAACACCATATATTTT
TRBV4-1,TRBJ2-2,TRBD1,.,CASSQGQGARGGELFF,TGCGCCAGCAGCCAAGGACAGGGGGCGCGGGGCGGGGAGCTGTTTTTT
TRBV5-1,TRBJ2-7,TRBD2,.,CASRPTSGRRDEQYF,TGCGCCAGCAGGCCGACTAGCGGGAGAAGGGACGAGCAGTACTTC
TRBV7-9,TRBJ2-3,TRBD1,.,CASSARDRGELAQYF,TGTGCCAGCAGCGCGCGGGACAGGGGCGAATTGGCGCAGTATTTT
TRBV7-8,TRBJ1-5,TRBD1,.,CASSSEGAQPQHF,TGTGCCAGCAGCTCGGAGGGGGCTCAGCCCCAGCATTTT
TRBV4-1,TRBJ1-5,TRBD1,.,CASSPTSDRGPQGQPQHF,TGCGCCAGCAGCCCAACCTCGGACAGGGGGCCCCAGGGCCAGCCCCAGCATTTT
TRBV10-2,TRBJ1-2,TRBD1,.,CASRHRGLSDYGYTF,TGCGCCAGCAGGCACAGGGGGCTAAGTGACTATGGCTACACCTTC
TRBV7-7,TRBJ2-5,TRBD2,.,CASSGTEETQYF,TGTGCTTCTAGCGGGACAGAAGAGACCCAGTACTTC
TRBV19,TRBJ2-7,.,.,CASSIGTGSSYEQYF,TGTGCCAGTAGTATCGGAACGGGGAGCTCCTACGAGCAGTACTTC
TRBV29-1,TRBJ2-7,.,.,CSVGTSYEQYF,TGCAGCGTAGGGACTTCCTACGAGCAGTACTTC
TRBV19,TRBJ1-1,TRBD1,.,CASVQGVTEAFF,TGTGCCAGTGTACAGGGGGTCACTGAAGCTTTCTTT
TRBV10-3,TRBJ2-6,TRBD1,few,CAISEAGGYTGANVLTF,TGTGCCATCAGTGAGGCAGGGGGCTATACTGGGGCCAACGTCCTGACTTTC
TRBV19,TRBJ2-1,TRBD2,.,CASTRGLAGGRGSYNEQFF,TGTGCCAGTACCAGGGGACTAGCGGGAGGGCGAGGATCCTACAATGAGCAGTTCTTC
TRBV9,TRBJ2-1,TRBD2,few,CASSVELAVGNEQFF,TGTGCCAGCAGCGTAGAACTAGCGGTCGGCAATGAGCAGTTCTTC
TRBV5-4,TRBJ2-7,.,.,CASSLDGSGYEQYF,TGTGCCAGCAGTCTTGATGGCAGCGGCTACGAGCAGTACTTC
TRBV27,TRBJ2-7,.,.,CASSLRGGAGYEQYF,TGTGCCAGCAGCCTAAGGGGGGGCGCAGGCTACGAGCAGTACTTC
TRBV6-6,TRBJ2-1,TRBD2,.,CASSYFRASGNNEQFF,TGTGCCAGCAGTTACTTCCGGGCTAGCGGAAACAATGAGCAGTTCTTC
TRBV2,TRBJ1-6,.,.,CASSEWLGTASPLHF,TGTGCCAGCAGTGAATGGCTGGGTACAGCATCACCCCTCCACTTT